The 26 T cell receptor beta chains below were found in one sample sequenced in a study of Graves' ophthalmopathy and Graves' hyperthyroidism (dated 2018 in TCRdb). Reads for this sample came from an Illumina HiSeq 2000. For repertoire sequencing, the TCR beta CDR3 regions were amplified from RNA transcripts. The first round was an RT-PCR using HTBI primers with the Qiagen OneStep RT-PCR kit, and this first round was followed by a second-round multiplex PCR, then size selection and purification. TCRdb trimmed the raw reads at Q25, called clones with MiXCR and kept productive beta chains. Each entry is one CDR3 protein sequence, shown with its most common DNA and genes. Here the sample has 200,000 to 300,000 distinct CDR3 sequences; 45% occur a single time. Together, the top ten hold 40% to 55% of the sample. The material sequenced was peripheral blood. These receptors all stem from an adult man with Graves' ophthalmopathy.

The chain combines TRBV20-1 with TRBJ2-5, with D possibly being TRBD1 (6 bases). This CDR3 has 15 residues. Deletions cut 1 base from V and 4 bases from J, with 16 bases between. The germline V gene has CDR1 DFQATT and CDR2 SNEGSKA (reference sequence). CDR3 region: CSARGTQGSGETQYF. The CDR3 DNA is TGCAGTGCTAGAGGAACCCAGGGGAGCGGAGAGACCCAGTACTTC.

The chain uses TRBV29-1 and TRBJ1-2; D is unresolved. The CDR3 totals 13 residues. The V and J ends lost 1 base and 6 bases respectively, with 12 bases between them. CDR1 is SQVTM, CDR2 ANQGSEA, per germline. The CDR3 DNA reads as TGCAGCGTTGAAGCAGGATCCGGGGATGGCTACACCTTC. This encodes CSVEAGSGDGYTF.

The genes are TRBV5-6 and TRBJ1-1; no firm D call. CDR1 is SGHDT, CDR2 YYEEEE, per germline. V was pared by 3 bases and J by 12 bases, with 15 bases between. The CDR3 runs to 12 residues. CDR3 nucleotides: TGTGCCAGCAGCTGGGAGGAAGGAGAACCTTTCTTT. Translated, it gives CASSWEEGEPFF.

In its sample, this clonotype was seen a few times. The rearrangement uses TRBV7-9 and TRBJ1-5, with 8 bases matching TRBD1. With 1 base clipped from V and 6 bases from J, the junction kept 2 bases outside the gene matches. The CDR3 loop spans 14 amino acids. Germline CDR1 reads SEHNR; CDR2 reads FQNEAQ (reference sequence). CDR3 sequence reads: CASSLGQGAQPQHF. CDR3 nucleotides: TGTGCCAGCAGCTTAGGGCAGGGGGCTCAGCCCCAGCATTTT.

The chain recombines TRBV6-5 with TRBJ1-5; no firm D call. Between the trimmed V and J ends, which lost 4 bases and 0 bases, there was a span of 10 bases. This CDR3 region has 15 residues. Per germline, CDR1 MNHEY and CDR2 SVGAGI. In nucleotides, the CDR3 is TGTGCCAGCAGTTTATCGGTGGATAGCAATCAGCCCCAGCATTTT. It encodes CASSLSVDSNQPQHF.

This chain connects TRBV19 to TRBJ2-6, with 7 bases identical to TRBD2. Trimming removed 3 bases from V and 4 bases from J; junction bases left unmatched: 9. The CDR3 is 17 residues long. Germline V gene data show CDR1 as LNHDA and CDR2 as SQIVND (reference sequence). CDR3 nucleotide sequence: TGTGCCAGTAGTATCGAGGGGAGGGGCGCGGGGGCCAACGTCCTGACTTTC. This sequence encodes CASSIEGRGAGANVLTF.

This clonotype has only a few counts. This sequence joins TRBV12-3 or TRBV12-4 and TRBJ2-7; D not certain. The CDR3 consists of 10 residues. V was cut by 6 bases and J by 5 bases, with 5 bases left in between. For the CDR3, the DNA is TGTGCCAGCAGCGACCACGAGCAGTACTTC. It codes for CASSDHEQYF.

This clonotype was recorded a few times. This rearrangement joins TRBV12-3 or TRBV12-4 to TRBJ1-4; D remains unclear. V was trimmed by 3 bases and J by 5 bases, leaving 10 bases between them. This CDR3 comprises 14 residues. The CDR3 loop reads CASSFSSKNEKLFF. The CDR3, as DNA: TGTGCCAGCAGTTTCAGCAGCAAAAATGAAAAACTGTTTTTT.

The genes are TRBV19 and TRBJ1-4, with TRBD1 as a possible D gene (6 bases). Germline V gene data show CDR1 as LNHDA and CDR2 as SQIVND (reference sequence). Trimming removed 7 bases at V and 10 bases at J, with 16 bases between. This CDR3 spans 13 amino acids. As DNA, the CDR3 is TGTGCCAGTACACGAGGCGCACAGGGAAAACTGTTTTTT. This codes for CASTRGAQGKLFF. Full variable domain (rest looked up from reference TRBV19 and TRBJ1-4): DGGITQSPKYLFRKEGQNVTLSCEQNLNHDAMYWYRQDPGQGLRLIYYSQIVNDFQKGDIAEGYSVSREKKESFPLTVTSAQKNPTAFYLCASTRGAQGKLFFGSGTQLSVL.

This clonotype was picked up a small number of times. The chain couples TRBV7-8 to TRBJ2-5; D is possibly TRBD1 or TRBD2 (5 bases each). V lost 7 bases to trimming and J lost 2 bases, with 14 bases between them. In germline, CDR1 is SGHVS, CDR2 FQNEAQ. The CDR3 has 14 residues. CDR3 loop: CASISGTVQETQYF. DNA of the CDR3: TGTGCCAGCATCTCAGGGACGGTTCAAGAGACCCAGTACTTC.

This chain links TRBV5-1 with TRBJ1-1, with 9 bases fitting TRBD1. Trimming at V came to 3 bases and at J to 4 bases, leaving 7 bases not matched to a gene. The CDR3 extends over 15 amino acids. Germline V gives CDR1 SGHRS, CDR2 YFSETQ. In nucleotides, the CDR3 is TGCGCCAGCAGCTCACGGACAGGGGCCCTCACTGAAGCTTTCTTT. Translated, it gives CASSSRTGALTEAFF.

A few counts support this clonotype. The chain joins TRBV7-8 to TRBJ1-2; 9 bases fit TRBD1. Germline V gene data show CDR1 as SGHVS and CDR2 as FQNEAQ. The length of the CDR3 is 17 residues. Trimming removed 4 bases from V and 4 bases from J; junction bases left unmatched: 13. CDR3 sequence reads: CASSSAPGQGNPYGYTF. For the CDR3, the DNA is TGTGCCAGCAGCTCCGCACCGGGACAGGGCAACCCCTATGGCTACACCTTC.

This chain connects TRBV7-3 to TRBJ2-2; maybe TRBD1 (5 bases). V lost 5 bases and J 3 bases, leaving 19 bases between the germline ends. The CDR3 is 17 residues long. The germline CDR1 and CDR2 sequences are SGHTA and FQGTGA. The CDR3 DNA follows: TGTGCCAGCAGCCATTATGGGCAGGCCAGGGACACCGGGGAGCTGTTTTTT. This translates into CASSHYGQARDTGELFF.

This clonotype was seen only once. The chain employs TRBV5-1 and TRBJ2-7; TRBD1 aligns across 10 bases. This CDR3 has 14 residues. Per germline, CDR1 SGHRS and CDR2 YFSETQ. J lost 4 bases, V lost 6 bases, and 7 bases had no gene match. The CDR3 sequence: CASTGQGIAYEQYF. CDR3 in DNA: TGCGCCAGCACGGGACAGGGGATCGCATACGAGCAGTACTTC.

The table lists this clonotype with a few counts. The V gene is TRBV10-2, the J gene TRBJ2-5; D possibly uses TRBD1 or TRBD2 (6 bases each). Germline-derived CDR1 and CDR2 are WSHSY and SAAADI. The V gene lost 8 bases and the J gene lost 5 bases, with 15 bases spanning the gap. This CDR3 comprises 13 residues. In nucleotides, the CDR3 is TGCGCCAGCGTAGGGGGGCTGGAGGAGACCCAGTACTTC. Protein product: CASVGGLEETQYF.

This clonotype turned up a few times. V and J are TRBV20-1 and TRBJ1-5, with D maybe TRBD1 (6 bases). Germline V CDR1 and CDR2: DFQATT, SNEGSKA (reference sequence). V gave up 3 bases and J gave up 5 bases, with 14 bases separating them. The CDR3 runs 14 residues. The CDR3 is CSARGGRGYQPQHF. CDR3 coding DNA: TGCAGTGCTAGGGGGGGGCGAGGATATCAGCCCCAGCATTTT.

This chain connects TRBV9 to TRBJ1-2; maybe TRBD1 (5 bases). Per the germline V gene, CDR1 is SGDLS and CDR2 is YYNGEE. Trimming cost V 5 bases and J 14 bases, with 16 bases left between them. There are 11 residues in the CDR3. The CDR3 is CASRTEAGGTF. DNA of the CDR3: TGTGCCAGCAGGACAGAGGCCGGTGGAACCTTC.

In the case of this clonotype: The conserved final phenylalanine or tryptophan is absent from the CDR3, which likely points to a read error. This chain links TRBV2 with TRBJ1-6; 7 nucleotides agree with TRBD1. Per the germline V gene, CDR1 is SNHLY and CDR2 is FYNNEI. With V trimmed by 5 bases and J by 8 bases, 6 bases remained unmatched. The CDR3 sequence is 14 residues long. The CDR3: CASSSTGPDSPLHL. The CDR3 region has the DNA TGTGCCAGCAGTTCGACAGGGCCTGATTCACCCCTCCACCTT.

This chain connects TRBV11-2 to TRBJ1-1; no firm D call. Germline V CDR1 and CDR2: SGHAT, FQNNGV. Trimming removed 2 bases at V and 3 bases at J, with 7 bases between. The CDR3 is 13 residues long. This CDR3 is CASSLQAYTEAFF. In DNA, the CDR3 is TGTGCCAGCAGCTTACAGGCCTACACTGAAGCTTTCTTT.

V gene TRBV7-9 combines with J gene TRBJ2-3, with D tentatively TRBD2 (6 bases). Germline V lookup: CDR1 SEHNR, CDR2 FQNEAQ (reference sequence). The CDR3 covers 17 residues. The V end lost 6 bases, the J end lost 4 bases, and 23 bases lay between the germline ends. The CDR3 sequence: CASRPARPGVSADTQYF. For the CDR3, the DNA is TGTGCCAGCAGACCAGCCCGGCCGGGGGTTAGCGCAGATACGCAGTATTTT.

A few counts support this clonotype. The gene calls are TRBV7-9 and TRBJ1-2; 8 nucleotides align to TRBD1. The CDR3 is 15 amino acids. The J segment lost 0 bases and the V segment lost 7 bases, leaving 7 bases of the junction unmatched. Per the germline V gene, CDR1 is SEHNR and CDR2 is FQNEAQ (reference sequence). CDR3 coding DNA: TGTGCCAGCATCGGACAGGGCAGGTCTAACTATGGCTACACCTTC. Its protein product is CASIGQGRSNYGYTF.

This clonotype has more than one count but fewer than ten. The V and J genes are TRBV10-3 and TRBJ2-7, with 9 bases aligning to TRBD2. The CDR3 loop spans 15 amino acids. Germline lookup yields CDR1 ENHRY and CDR2 SYGVKD. The V and J ends lost 10 bases and 4 bases, in that order; junction bases with no gene match: 14. CDR3 loop: CATSPLLAGDYEQYF. CDR3 DNA: TGTGCCACCAGCCCACTCTTAGCGGGGGATTACGAGCAGTACTTC.

A note on this clonotype: One end of the junction is discordant with germline, which a read error may explain. The V and J genes are TRBV5-4 and TRBJ2-7; D may be TRBD1 (6 bases). Germline CDR1 reads SGHNT; CDR2 reads YYREEE (reference sequence). The CDR3 is 11 amino acids. The chain's CDR3 is CASKDPGQGNF. The CDR3 DNA sequence: TGTGCCAGTAAAGACCCTGGGCAGGGGAACTTC.

To note about this clonotype: A read error may be the cause here, since a much bigger clone is one base away. CDR3 in amino acids: CATPLISSRANVLTF. CDR3 sequence (DNA): TGTGCCACCCCGCTCATAAGCTCTAGGGCCAACGTCCTGACTTTC. The rearrangement links TRBV24-1 to TRBJ2-6; unclear D gene. The CDR3 runs to 15 residues. CDR1 is KGHDR and CDR2 is SFDVKD in the germline V gene.

A single count supports this clonotype. This chain uses TRBV3-1 with TRBJ1-3; D gene ambiguous. The CDR3 is made up of 17 amino acids. The germline V and J ends were trimmed by 3 bases and 3 bases, with 18 bases remaining between them. The germline gives CDR1 LGHDT, CDR2 YNNKEL (reference sequence). CDR3 coding DNA: TGTGCCAGCAGCCACTTAAGCCCGGACCCGCATGGAAACACCATATATTTT. Translating it yields CASSHLSPDPHGNTIYF.

This clonotype was seen more than once but under ten times. The J gene is TRBJ2-7, the V gene TRBV12-3 or TRBV12-4; unclear D gene. Trimming stripped 1 base from V and 4 bases from J, with 8 bases between. The CDR3 has 13 residues. CDR3 nucleotides: TGTGCCAGCAGTTTAGAGGCAGCGTACGAGCAGTACTTC. It is translated as CASSLEAAYEQYF.